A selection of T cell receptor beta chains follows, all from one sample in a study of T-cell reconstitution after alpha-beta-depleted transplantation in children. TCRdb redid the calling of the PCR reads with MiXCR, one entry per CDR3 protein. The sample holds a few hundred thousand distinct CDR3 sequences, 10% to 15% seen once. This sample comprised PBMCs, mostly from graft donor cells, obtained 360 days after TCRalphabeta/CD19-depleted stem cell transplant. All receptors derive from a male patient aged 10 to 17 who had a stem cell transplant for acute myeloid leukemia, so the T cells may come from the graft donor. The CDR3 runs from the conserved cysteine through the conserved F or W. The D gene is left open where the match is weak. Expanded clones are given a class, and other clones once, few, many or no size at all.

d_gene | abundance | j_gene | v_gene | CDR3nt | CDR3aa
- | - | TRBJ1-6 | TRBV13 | TGTGCCAGCTCCAAAAATATGGGGGGGGCGGATTCACCCCTCCACTTT | CASSKNMGGADSPLHF
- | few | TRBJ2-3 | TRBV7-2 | TGTGCCAGCAGCTTAGGAATTGGCGATCTTAGCACAGATACGCAGTATTTT | CASSLGIGDLSTDTQYF
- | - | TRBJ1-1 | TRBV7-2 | TGTGCCAGCAGCTTAGTACAGGCCGCCACTGAAGCTTTCTTT | CASSLVQAATEAFF
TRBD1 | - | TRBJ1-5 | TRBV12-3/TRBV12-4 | TGTGCCAGCAGTTTGCACAGGGGTACGGGACAGCCCCAGCATTTT | CASSLHRGTGQPQHF
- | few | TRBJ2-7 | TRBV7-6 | TGTGCCAGCAGCTTATATTCCGGGGCTGGGGAGCAGTACTTC | CASSLYSGAGEQYF
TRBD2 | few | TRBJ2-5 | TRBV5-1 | TGCGCCAGCAGCCCGGGGTGGACTAGCGGGAGAGAAGAGACCCAGTACTTC | CASSPGWTSGREETQYF
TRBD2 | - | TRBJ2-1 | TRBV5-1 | TGCGCCAGCAGCTCGGCGGGGGTAGCCTCCGTCTACAATGAGCAGTTCTTC | CASSSAGVASVYNEQFF
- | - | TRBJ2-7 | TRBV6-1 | TGTGCCAGCAGTGCGTATAGCGGAAACTCCTACGAGCAGTACTTC | CASSAYSGNSYEQYF
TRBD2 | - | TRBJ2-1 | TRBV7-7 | TGTGCTAGCAGCCGAGGGACTAGCGGGAGCGGAGATGAGCAGTTCTTC | CASSRGTSGSGDEQFF
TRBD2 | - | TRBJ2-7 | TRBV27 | TGTGCCAGCAGTCCCGTGACTAGCGGGGGGGTCTCCTACGAGCAGTACTTC | CASSPVTSGGVSYEQYF
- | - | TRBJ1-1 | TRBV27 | TGTGCCAGCAGTTTATCAGAAACGGGCAGCCTTGAAGCTTTCTTT | CASSLSETGSLEAFF
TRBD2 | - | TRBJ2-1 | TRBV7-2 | TGTGCCAGCAGCTCCGTAGCGGGAGGGCCCTCTCGCAATGAGCAGTTCTTC | CASSSVAGGPSRNEQFF
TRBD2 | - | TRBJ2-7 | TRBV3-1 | TGTGCCAGCAGCCATCGACTAGCGGGTAAAGCCTACGAGCAGTACTTC | CASSHRLAGKAYEQYF
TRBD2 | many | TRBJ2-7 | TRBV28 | TGTGCCAGCAGACCATGGACTAGCGGAACCTACGAGCAGTACTTC | CASRPWTSGTYEQYF
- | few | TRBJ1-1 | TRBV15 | TGTGCCACCAGCAGAGATTTGAGGGCGGAGAGGAACACTGAAGCTTTCTTT | CATSRDLRAERNTEAFF
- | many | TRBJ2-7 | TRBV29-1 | TGCAGCGTTGAGGGTCAGGGTCTCCCCTACGAGCAGTACTTC | CSVEGQGLPYEQYF
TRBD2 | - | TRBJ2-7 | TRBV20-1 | TGCAGTGCGACTAGCGGATTAACCGTGGCCCCAAGGCAGTACTTC | CSATSGLTVAPRQYF
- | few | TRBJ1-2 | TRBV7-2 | TGTGCCAGCAGTTCCCCCCTCTATGGCTACACCTTC | CASSSPLYGYTF
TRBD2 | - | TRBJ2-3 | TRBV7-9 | TGTGCCAGCAGCGCCGCTAGCGGGAGAACAGATACGCAGTATTTT | CASSAASGRTDTQYF
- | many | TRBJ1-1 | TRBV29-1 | TGCAGCGTTGAAGAAGTTAGGGCGGCTACTGAAGCTTTCTTT | CSVEEVRAATEAFF
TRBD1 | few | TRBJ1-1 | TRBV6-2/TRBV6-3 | TGTGCCAGCAGGGACCCCAGGGGGGTGAACACTGAAGCTTTCTTT | CASRDPRGVNTEAFF
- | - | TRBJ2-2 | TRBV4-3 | TGCGCCAGCAGCCAAGTGGGGCAAATCGGGGAGCTGTTTTTT | CASSQVGQIGELFF
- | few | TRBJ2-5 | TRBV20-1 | TGCAGTGCTAGAGGTGCAAAGGGTGGGCTTGAGGGCCAGTACTTC | CSARGAKGGLEGQYF
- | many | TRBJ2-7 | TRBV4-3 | TGCGCCAGCAGCCAAGATCATCGAGGCAGCTACGAGCAGTACTTC | CASSQDHRGSYEQYF
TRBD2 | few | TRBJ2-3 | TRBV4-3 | TGCGCCAGCAGCCAAGAATGGGGACTAAGCACAGATACGCAGTATTTT | CASSQEWGLSTDTQYF
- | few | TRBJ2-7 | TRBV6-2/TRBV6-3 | TGTGCCAGCAGTTATAGTATAAAAGGATTTGGCGAACCTGGAACCTACGAGCAGTACTTC | CASSYSIKGFGEPGTYEQYF
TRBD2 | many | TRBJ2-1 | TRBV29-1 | TGCAGCGTTGGGGCGGGAGGGTCCAATGAGCAGTTCTTC | CSVGAGGSNEQFF
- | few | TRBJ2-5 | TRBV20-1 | TGCAGTGCTAGAGACGCATGGCACCACCAAGAGACCCAGTACTTC | CSARDAWHHQETQYF
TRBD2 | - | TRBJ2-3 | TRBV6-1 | TGTGCCAGCAGTGGACTAGCGGGAGCTAGGGGCACAGATACGCAGTATTTT | CASSGLAGARGTDTQYF
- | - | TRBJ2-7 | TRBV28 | TGTGCCAGCAGTTTAGTTATGGGCTGGGCGTACGAGCAGTACTTC | CASSLVMGWAYEQYF